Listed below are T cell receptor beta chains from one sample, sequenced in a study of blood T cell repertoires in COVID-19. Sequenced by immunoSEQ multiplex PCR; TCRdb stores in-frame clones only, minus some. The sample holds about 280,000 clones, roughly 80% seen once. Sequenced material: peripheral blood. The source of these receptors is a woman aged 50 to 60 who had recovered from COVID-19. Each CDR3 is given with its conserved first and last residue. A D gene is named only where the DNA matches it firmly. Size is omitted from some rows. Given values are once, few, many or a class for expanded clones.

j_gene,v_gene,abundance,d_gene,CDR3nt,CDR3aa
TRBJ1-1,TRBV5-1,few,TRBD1,TGCGCCAGCAGGAGGGACAGCTGGGTGAACACTGAAGCTTTCTTT,CASRRDSWVNTEAFF
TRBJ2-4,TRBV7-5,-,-,TGTGCCAGCAGCTTTGCGGGAGAAAACATTCAGTACTTC,CASSFAGENIQYF
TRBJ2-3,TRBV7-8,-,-,TGTGCCAGCAGCTTAGTCCCCCAGGACTACACAGATACGCAGTATTTT,CASSLVPQDYTDTQYF
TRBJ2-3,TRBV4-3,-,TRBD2,TGCGCCAGCAGCCAGGGACTAGCAGATACGCAGTATTTT,CASSQGLADTQYF
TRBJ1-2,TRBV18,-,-,TGTGCCAGCTCCCCAGCGGGGGGAGCTAACTATGGCTACACCTTC,CASSPAGGANYGYTF
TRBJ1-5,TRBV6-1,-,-,TGTGCCAGCAGTGACGACAGCCTGGGGCCCCAGCATTTT,CASSDDSLGPQHF
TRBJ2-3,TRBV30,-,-,TGTGCCTGGAGTGTCCAGGGTCCTTATACGCAGTATTTT,CAWSVQGPYTQYF
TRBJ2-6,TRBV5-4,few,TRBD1,TGTGCCAGCAGCTTGGAGGGACAGAGCTCTGGGGCCAACGTCCTGACTTTC,CASSLEGQSSGANVLTF
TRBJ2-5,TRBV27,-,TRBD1,TGTGCCAGCAGTCCCAACCGCGACAGGGTAACTGAGACCCAGTACTTC,CASSPNRDRVTETQYF
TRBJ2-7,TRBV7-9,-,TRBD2,TGTGCCAGCAGCTCCAGCGGGAGGGCCGACGAGCAGTACTTC,CASSSSGRADEQYF
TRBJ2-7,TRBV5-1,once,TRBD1,TGCGCCAGCAGCCCCGGGGATAGGGGGCCGGACTACGAGCAGTACTTC,CASSPGDRGPDYEQYF
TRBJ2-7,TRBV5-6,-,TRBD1,TGTGCCAGCAGCACGGGACAGAACTACGAGCAGTACTTC,CASSTGQNYEQYF
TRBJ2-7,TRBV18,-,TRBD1,TGTGCCAGCTCACCCGGGACAGGGGGCGCGGCCGAGCAGTACTTC,CASSPGTGGAAEQYF
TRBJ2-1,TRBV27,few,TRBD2,TGTGCCAGCAGCCGGATGCTGGGACTAGCGGGAGGAAATGAGCAGTTCTTC,CASSRMLGLAGGNEQFF
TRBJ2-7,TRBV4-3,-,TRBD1,TGCGCCAGCAGCCTCATACAGGGGAATGAGCAGTACTTC,CASSLIQGNEQYF
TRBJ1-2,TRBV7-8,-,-,TGTGCCAGCAGCTCCGTTAACTATGGCTACACCTTC,CASSSVNYGYTF
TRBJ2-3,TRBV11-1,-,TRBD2,TGTGCCAGCAGCCGTGGGGCGGGGGGCTTCACAGATACGCAGTATTTT,CASSRGAGGFTDTQYF
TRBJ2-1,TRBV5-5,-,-,TGTGCCAGCAGCCCGGACACCGGGTGGGGTCAAAATGAGCAGTTCTTC,CASSPDTGWGQNEQFF
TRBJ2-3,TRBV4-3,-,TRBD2,TGCGCCAGCAGCCCTTCTCGGGGGGGGAGCACAGATACGCAGTATTTT,CASSPSRGGSTDTQYF
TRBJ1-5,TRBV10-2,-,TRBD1,TGCGCCAGCAGTGACTCCGGGACAGGGGGAACTCAGCCCCAGCATTTT,CASSDSGTGGTQPQHF
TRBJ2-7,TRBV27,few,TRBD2,TGTGCCAGCAATTCGTTAGCGGGAGCTTCATACGAGCAGTACTTC,CASNSLAGASYEQYF
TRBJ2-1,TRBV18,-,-,TGTGCCAGCTCACCCGAATCGGGTGAGCAGTTCTTC,CASSPESGEQFF
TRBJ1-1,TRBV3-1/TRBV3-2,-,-,TGTGCCAGCAGCCAAATTCGACGGCGGCACGCTGAAGCTTTCTTT,CASSQIRRRHAEAFF
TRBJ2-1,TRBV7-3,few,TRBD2,TGTGCCAGCAGCTTTTCCCAGACTAGCGGGAGAGACAATGAGCAGTTCTTC,CASSFSQTSGRDNEQFF
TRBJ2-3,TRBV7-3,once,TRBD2,TGTGCCAGCAGCCGACTAGCGGGAGGGCCAGATACGCAGTATTTT,CASSRLAGGPDTQYF
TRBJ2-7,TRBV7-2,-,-,TGTGCCAGCAGTCGAGGCAGTGTTTCAGCCGAGCAGTACTTC,CASSRGSVSAEQYF
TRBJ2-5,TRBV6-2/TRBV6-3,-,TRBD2,TGTGCCAGCAGTTACTCGGGACGACTAGCGGGAGGTTTGGAGACCCAGTACTTC,CASSYSGRLAGGLETQYF
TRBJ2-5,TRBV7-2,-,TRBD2,TGTGCCAGCAGCTGGACTAGCGGGAGGGCCCGAGAGACCCAGTACTTC,CASSWTSGRARETQYF
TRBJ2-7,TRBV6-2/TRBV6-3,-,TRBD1,TGTGCCAGCAGTTGGGGACAGTCCTACGAGCAGTACTTC,CASSWGQSYEQYF
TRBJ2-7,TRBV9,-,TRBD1,TGTGCCAGCAGCTCGTGGGACAGGGGCGAGCAGTACTTC,CASSSWDRGEQYF
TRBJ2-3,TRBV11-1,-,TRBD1,TGTGCCAGCAGCTTACAGGACAGGGGACCAGATACGCAGTATTTT,CASSLQDRGPDTQYF
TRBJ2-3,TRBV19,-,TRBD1,TGTGCCAGTAGTAAGTCGGAGGGACAGGCGACAGATACGCAGTATTTT,CASSKSEGQATDTQYF
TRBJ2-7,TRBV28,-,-,TGTGCCAGCAGTTTCTGGTCCCAGGTTCTTACCTACGAGCAGTACTTC,CASSFWSQVLTYEQYF
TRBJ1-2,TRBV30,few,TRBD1,TGTGCCTGGAGTGTTCAGGGGGCGCGGAATGGCTACACCTTC,CAWSVQGARNGYTF
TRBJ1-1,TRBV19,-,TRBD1,TGTGCCAGTAGTATTGCCGGGACAGGGGGTCGGACTGAAGCTTTCTTT,CASSIAGTGGRTEAFF
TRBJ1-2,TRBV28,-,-,TGTGCCAGCAGTAAGTTGGGGACTACTAGTAACCGCTACACCTTC,CASSKLGTTSNRYTF
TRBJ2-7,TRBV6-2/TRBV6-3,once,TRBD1,TGTGCCAGCAGTTACCCAACGACAGGGGCCTACGAGCAGTACTTC,CASSYPTTGAYEQYF
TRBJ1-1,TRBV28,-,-,TGTGCCAGCACCACTAGCGGGAGCACTGAAGCTTTCTTT,CASTTSGSTEAFF
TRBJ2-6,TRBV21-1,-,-,TGTGCCAGCAGCAAACCGGGACAGGGGTCCCCGGGACTAGCGGAGATCTCTGGGGCCAACGTCCTGACTTTC,CASSKPGQGSPGLAEISGANVLTF
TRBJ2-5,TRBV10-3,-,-,TGTGCCATCAGTGAGTCACCGGACAAGCAAGAGACCCAGTACTTC,CAISESPDKQETQYF
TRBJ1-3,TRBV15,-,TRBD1,TGTGCCACCAGCACCAGACAGGGGACGGGAAACACCATATATTTT,CATSTRQGTGNTIYF
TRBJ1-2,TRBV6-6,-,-,TGTGCCAGCAGTCTAGGGGGTCCAGGCTATGGCTACACCTTC,CASSLGGPGYGYTF
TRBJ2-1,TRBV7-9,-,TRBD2,TGTGCCAGCAGCCGAGGACTAGCGGGAGTAGATGAGCAGTTCTTC,CASSRGLAGVDEQFF
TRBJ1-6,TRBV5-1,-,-,TGCGCCAGCAGCTTGGTAACAGCTCTTAATTCACCCCTCCACTTT,CASSLVTALNSPLHF